Shown below are 14 T cell receptor beta chains from a single sample sequenced in a study of neurological immune-mediated disorders. TCRdb re-analysed the 5' RACE reads in MiXCR, keeping a single row per CDR3 protein. The table records tens of thousands of distinct CDR3 sequences, 5.5% to 6.5% of them present only once. Time point noted: longitudinal time-point 2. Sequencing was performed on PBMCs. Every receptor here comes from an older woman with multiple sclerosis.

This clonotype was seen ten or more times. This chain uses TRBV5-1 with TRBJ2-1; the match to TRBD1 covers 9 bases. The CDR3 loop spans 15 amino acids. The germline V gene has CDR1 SGHRS and CDR2 YFSETQ. Trimming at V came to 3 bases and at J to 3 bases, leaving 4 bases not matched to a gene. Here the CDR3 reads CASSSQGANYNEQFF. The CDR3 DNA sequence: TGCGCCAGCAGCTCACAGGGGGCAAACTACAATGAGCAGTTCTTC.

In its sample, this clonotype was seen many times. The genes are TRBV5-1 and TRBJ2-3; D might be TRBD1 (6 bases). This CDR3 contains 15 residues. Germline V gene lookup returns CDR1 SGHRS and CDR2 YFSETQ. Between the trimmed V and J ends, which lost 1 base and 4 bases, there was a span of 13 bases. CDR3 in amino acids: CASSLRGTLADTQYF. In DNA, the CDR3 is TGCGCCAGCAGCTTGAGGGGGACGCTAGCAGATACGCAGTATTTT.

In this sample, this clonotype turned up many times. The rearrangement joins TRBV5-1 to TRBJ2-7; TRBD2 aligns across 13 bases. This CDR3 comprises 16 residues. Germline V gene data show CDR1 as SGHRS and CDR2 as YFSETQ. After removal of 7 bases from V and 3 bases from J, the junction contained 10 bases not matched to a gene. CDR3 nucleotides: TGCGCCAGCGGCGACCCACTAGCGGGGGGGCTCTACGAGCAGTACTTC. Its translation is CASGDPLAGGLYEQYF.

In its sample, this clonotype was seen many times. V gene TRBV11-3 combines with J gene TRBJ2-1; 10 nucleotides match TRBD2. The germline V gene encodes CDR1 SGHNT and CDR2 YENEEA. V shed 3 bases and J 6 bases; nucleotides not matched to a gene: 2. The length of the CDR3 is 14 residues. CDR3 coding DNA: TGTGCCAGCAGCTTCCGGACTAGCGGCAATGAGCAGTTCTTC. It codes for CASSFRTSGNEQFF.

This clonotype was counted many times. The chain has TRBV6-1 and TRBJ1-5; 7 nucleotides match TRBD1. The CDR3 loop spans 14 amino acids. The germline CDR1 and CDR2 sequences are MNHNS and SASEGT. With 11 bases clipped from V and 0 bases from J, the junction kept 7 bases outside the gene matches. The CDR3 spells CAAQGVNSNQPQHF. The CDR3 coding sequence is TGTGCCGCCCAGGGGGTTAATAGCAATCAGCCCCAGCATTTT.

This clonotype has only a few counts. This rearrangement joins TRBV11-2 to TRBJ2-7, with 7 bases matching TRBD1. V was pared by 2 bases and J by 5 bases, with 6 bases of the junction left unmatched. The CDR3 is 14 residues long. Germline V gene sequence: CDR1 SGHAT, CDR2 FQNNGV. The CDR3 region has the DNA TGTGCCAGCAGCTTAAATCGGCAGGGGGACGAGCAGTACTTC. It translates to CASSLNRQGDEQYF.

This clonotype was detected many times. J is TRBJ2-3 and V is TRBV7-6; D is possibly TRBD1 (5 bases). Germline V CDR1 and CDR2: SGHVS, FNYEAQ. V lost 1 base and J 5 bases, leaving 7 bases between the germline ends. The CDR3 loop spans 13 amino acids. CDR3 nucleotide sequence: TGTGCCAGCAGCTTAGGGGGCCTAGATACGCAGTATTTT. Translated, it gives CASSLGGLDTQYF.

This clonotype was recorded many times. This rearrangement joins TRBV3-1 to TRBJ2-7; D gene ambiguous. From germline, CDR1 is LGHDT and CDR2 YNNKEL (reference sequence). The CDR3 has 15 residues. The V and J ends lost 5 bases and 3 bases respectively, with 17 bases between them. Here the CDR3 reads CASSSQMGRLYEQYF. The CDR3, as DNA: TGTGCCAGCAGCTCCCAAATGGGCCGCCTCTACGAGCAGTACTTC.

This clonotype was seen ten or more times. The chain combines TRBV5-1 with TRBJ2-5, with D maybe TRBD1 (6 bases). The CDR3 has 16 amino acids. The V gene's germline CDR1 is SGHRS and CDR2 YFSETQ. Trimming removed 2 bases from V and 2 bases from J, with 16 bases in between. The DNA for the CDR3 is TGCGCCAGCAGCTTTATAGGCAGGGGCCTTCAAGAGACCCAGTACTTC. Translating it yields CASSFIGRGLQETQYF.

This clonotype was picked up a small number of times. V and J are TRBV5-1 and TRBJ2-2; D may be TRBD2 (5 bases). The V gene's germline CDR1 is SGHRS and CDR2 YFSETQ. This CDR3 region has 15 residues. Trimming cost V 0 bases and J 2 bases, with 8 bases left between them. In DNA, the CDR3 is TGCGCCAGCAGCTTGGTAGGGAGCAACACCGGGGAGCTGTTTTTT. Protein product: CASSLVGSNTGELFF.

There are a few counts of this clonotype. The V gene is TRBV14, the J gene TRBJ1-1, with D maybe TRBD1 (6 bases). Germline V gene sequence: CDR1 SGHDN, CDR2 FVKESK. The CDR3 runs to 16 residues. Trimming removed 4 bases from V and 4 bases from J, with 19 bases in between. The CDR3 is CASSLQGGVFSTEAFF. The CDR3 DNA reads TGTGCCAGCAGCCTCCAAGGGGGGGTGTTTAGCACTGAAGCTTTCTTT.

This clonotype has more than one count but fewer than ten. The chain uses TRBV27 and TRBJ1-1, with TRBD1 identical over 9 bases. The V gene's germline CDR1 is MNHEY and CDR2 SMNVEV (reference sequence). J gave up 0 bases and V 5 bases, and 4 bases lay outside the gene matches. The CDR3 has 15 amino acids. CDR3: CASSGRTGVNTEAFF. The CDR3 bases are TGTGCCAGCAGTGGGAGGACAGGGGTGAACACTGAAGCTTTCTTT.

This clonotype was recorded many times. The chain is built from TRBV7-2 and TRBJ1-4, with a possible D match to TRBD1 (6 bases). The CDR3 sequence is 15 residues long. V gave up 5 bases and J gave up 5 bases, with 15 bases separating them. The V gene's germline CDR1 is SGHTA and CDR2 FQGNSA. The CDR3 bases are TGTGCCAGCAGCGCGACCGGGACAAGAAATGAAAAACTGTTTTTT. Translated, it gives CASSATGTRNEKLFF.

The table lists this clonotype with many counts. This chain uses TRBV20-1 with TRBJ2-5; no definite D call. Germline lookup yields CDR1 DFQATT and CDR2 SNEGSKA (reference sequence). V was shortened by 3 bases and J by 1 base, with 15 bases between the two germline ends. The CDR3 is 15 residues long. CDR3 residues: CSASFSVISQETQYF. The CDR3 nucleotides read TGCAGTGCTAGTTTTTCAGTAATTAGCCAAGAGACCCAGTACTTC.